Listed below are T cell receptor beta chains from one sample, sequenced in a study of blood T cell repertoires in COVID-19. Generated by immunoSEQ multiplex PCR, the TCRdb table keeps only in-frame clones and is missing some. The sample comprises 95,000 to 100,000 clones, 84% of which are singletons, and nearly 25% rests with the top ten. Sequenced sample: peripheral blood. The receptors here all came from a human donor in a cohort sampled during active COVID-19. Each CDR3 is given with its conserved first and last residue. The order of the fields is J gene, clone size, V gene, D gene, CDR3 protein, CDR3 DNA. A D gene is named only where the DNA matches it firmly. Expanded clones get a size class; other rows say once, few or many, or leave the size out.

J gene: TRBJ2-1; clone size: -; V gene: TRBV20-1; D gene: -; CDR3 protein: CSAEQLNEQFF; CDR3 DNA: TGCAGTGCGGAGCAGCTCAATGAGCAGTTCTTC
J gene: TRBJ2-1; clone size: -; V gene: TRBV25-1; D gene: TRBD1; CDR3 protein: CASSESDRERMNEQFF; CDR3 DNA: TGTGCCAGCAGTGAATCCGACAGGGAACGCATGAATGAGCAGTTCTTC
J gene: TRBJ2-7; clone size: -; V gene: TRBV6-5; D gene: TRBD1; CDR3 protein: CASTLRGTDYEQYF; CDR3 DNA: TGTGCCAGCACCCTCAGGGGGACGGACTACGAGCAGTACTTC
J gene: TRBJ1-1; clone size: -; V gene: TRBV19; D gene: -; CDR3 protein: CASSIFSPTPEAFF; CDR3 DNA: TGTGCCAGTAGTATATTTAGCCCGACCCCCGAAGCTTTCTTT
J gene: TRBJ2-1; clone size: -; V gene: TRBV28; D gene: TRBD1; CDR3 protein: CASSFLMTGDEQFF; CDR3 DNA: TGTGCCAGCAGTTTCCTCATGACAGGGGATGAGCAGTTCTTC
J gene: TRBJ1-1; clone size: once; V gene: TRBV27; D gene: -; CDR3 protein: CASRVGGVMYTEAFF; CDR3 DNA: TGTGCCAGCAGGGTGGGAGGGGTGATGTACACTGAAGCTTTCTTT
J gene: TRBJ2-7; clone size: -; V gene: TRBV18; D gene: -; CDR3 protein: CASSPPGSRVPYEQYF; CDR3 DNA: TGTGCCAGCTCACCACCGGGCAGTCGTGTACCCTACGAGCAGTACTTC
J gene: TRBJ1-4; clone size: -; V gene: TRBV18; D gene: -; CDR3 protein: CASSPALFEEKLFF; CDR3 DNA: TGTGCCAGCTCACCAGCTCTTTTTGAGGAAAAACTGTTTTTT
J gene: TRBJ1-2; clone size: -; V gene: TRBV5-3; D gene: TRBD1; CDR3 protein: CARSPSGQGYGYTF; CDR3 DNA: TGTGCCAGAAGCCCGAGCGGACAGGGTTATGGCTACACCTTC
J gene: TRBJ1-1; clone size: -; V gene: TRBV18; D gene: TRBD1; CDR3 protein: CASSPPGQGDTEAFF; CDR3 DNA: TGTGCCAGCTCACCACCCGGACAGGGGGACACTGAAGCTTTCTTT
J gene: TRBJ2-1; clone size: -; V gene: TRBV6-5; D gene: -; CDR3 protein: CASRQGRSSHEQFF; CDR3 DNA: TGTGCCAGCAGACAGGGTCGGTCCAGCCATGAGCAGTTCTTC
J gene: TRBJ2-3; clone size: -; V gene: TRBV6-5; D gene: TRBD1; CDR3 protein: CASSQQGMNTDTQYF; CDR3 DNA: TGTGCCAGCAGTCAACAGGGGATGAATACAGATACGCAGTATTTT
J gene: TRBJ2-3; clone size: -; V gene: TRBV6-5; D gene: -; CDR3 protein: CASRTGTNTDTQYF; CDR3 DNA: TGTGCCAGCAGAACAGGGACTAACACAGATACGCAGTATTTT
J gene: TRBJ2-1; clone size: -; V gene: TRBV6-5; D gene: -; CDR3 protein: CASSYTGTAREQFF; CDR3 DNA: TGTGCCAGCAGTTACACGGGAACAGCCCGAGAGCAGTTCTTC
J gene: TRBJ2-3; clone size: -; V gene: TRBV7-2; D gene: TRBD2; CDR3 protein: CASSSQAGARTDTQYF; CDR3 DNA: TGTGCCAGCAGCTCACAAGCGGGGGCAAGAACAGATACGCAGTATTTT
J gene: TRBJ2-2; clone size: -; V gene: TRBV2; D gene: TRBD2; CDR3 protein: CASSDRGGGRAGELFF; CDR3 DNA: TGTGCCAGCAGCGATCGCGGGGGGGGCAGGGCCGGGGAGCTGTTTTTT
J gene: TRBJ2-1; clone size: once; V gene: TRBV6-4; D gene: -; CDR3 protein: CASSDSALLDYNEQFF; CDR3 DNA: TGTGCCAGCAGTGACTCCGCGCTACTTGACTACAATGAGCAGTTCTTC
J gene: TRBJ1-1; clone size: -; V gene: TRBV15; D gene: TRBD1; CDR3 protein: CATSTRDSANTEAFF; CDR3 DNA: TGTGCCACCAGCACTAGGGACAGCGCCAACACTGAAGCTTTCTTT
J gene: TRBJ2-7; clone size: -; V gene: TRBV28; D gene: TRBD2; CDR3 protein: CASSLVTSGANYEQYF; CDR3 DNA: TGTGCCAGCAGTTTGGTAACTAGCGGGGCCAACTACGAGCAGTACTTC
J gene: TRBJ2-1; clone size: -; V gene: TRBV9; D gene: -; CDR3 protein: CASSTLGGKQFF; CDR3 DNA: TGTGCCAGCAGCACCCTCGGGGGAAAGCAGTTCTTC
J gene: TRBJ2-2; clone size: -; V gene: TRBV5-1; D gene: TRBD2; CDR3 protein: CASRWTSGDTGELFF; CDR3 DNA: TGCGCCAGCAGATGGACTAGCGGGGACACCGGGGAGCTGTTTTTT
J gene: TRBJ1-4; clone size: -; V gene: TRBV4-1; D gene: TRBD1; CDR3 protein: CASSQVGTGNEKLFF; CDR3 DNA: TGCGCCAGCAGCCAAGTCGGGACAGGGAATGAAAAACTGTTTTTT
J gene: TRBJ2-1; clone size: -; V gene: TRBV11-2; D gene: -; CDR3 protein: CASSLSGYNEQFF; CDR3 DNA: TGTGCCAGCAGCTTATCGGGCTACAATGAGCAGTTCTTC
J gene: TRBJ1-2; clone size: few; V gene: TRBV16; D gene: TRBD1; CDR3 protein: CASSQSRTGESDGYTF; CDR3 DNA: TGTGCCAGCAGCCAATCGAGGACAGGGGAAAGTGATGGCTACACCTTC
J gene: TRBJ1-1; clone size: -; V gene: TRBV6-5; D gene: -; CDR3 protein: CASSYSEGVTEAFF; CDR3 DNA: TGTGCCAGCAGTTACTCGGAAGGGGTCACTGAAGCTTTCTTT
J gene: TRBJ1-1; clone size: -; V gene: TRBV11-3; D gene: -; CDR3 protein: CASSSGPGDEAFF; CDR3 DNA: TGTGCCAGCAGTTCCGGACCGGGGGATGAGGCTTTCTTT
J gene: TRBJ1-4; clone size: -; V gene: TRBV7-8; D gene: TRBD1; CDR3 protein: CASSLAMKGAATNEKLFF; CDR3 DNA: TGTGCCAGCAGCTTAGCGATGAAGGGGGCGGCAACTAATGAAAAACTGTTTTTT
J gene: TRBJ2-7; clone size: -; V gene: TRBV7-6; D gene: -; CDR3 protein: CASSLGPPRAGDEQYF; CDR3 DNA: TGTGCCAGCAGCTTAGGTCCCCCCCGCGCCGGTGACGAGCAGTACTTC
J gene: TRBJ2-2; clone size: -; V gene: TRBV5-1; D gene: -; CDR3 protein: CASAWGVLGTGELFF; CDR3 DNA: TGCGCCAGCGCCTGGGGGGTCCTGGGCACCGGGGAGCTGTTTTTT